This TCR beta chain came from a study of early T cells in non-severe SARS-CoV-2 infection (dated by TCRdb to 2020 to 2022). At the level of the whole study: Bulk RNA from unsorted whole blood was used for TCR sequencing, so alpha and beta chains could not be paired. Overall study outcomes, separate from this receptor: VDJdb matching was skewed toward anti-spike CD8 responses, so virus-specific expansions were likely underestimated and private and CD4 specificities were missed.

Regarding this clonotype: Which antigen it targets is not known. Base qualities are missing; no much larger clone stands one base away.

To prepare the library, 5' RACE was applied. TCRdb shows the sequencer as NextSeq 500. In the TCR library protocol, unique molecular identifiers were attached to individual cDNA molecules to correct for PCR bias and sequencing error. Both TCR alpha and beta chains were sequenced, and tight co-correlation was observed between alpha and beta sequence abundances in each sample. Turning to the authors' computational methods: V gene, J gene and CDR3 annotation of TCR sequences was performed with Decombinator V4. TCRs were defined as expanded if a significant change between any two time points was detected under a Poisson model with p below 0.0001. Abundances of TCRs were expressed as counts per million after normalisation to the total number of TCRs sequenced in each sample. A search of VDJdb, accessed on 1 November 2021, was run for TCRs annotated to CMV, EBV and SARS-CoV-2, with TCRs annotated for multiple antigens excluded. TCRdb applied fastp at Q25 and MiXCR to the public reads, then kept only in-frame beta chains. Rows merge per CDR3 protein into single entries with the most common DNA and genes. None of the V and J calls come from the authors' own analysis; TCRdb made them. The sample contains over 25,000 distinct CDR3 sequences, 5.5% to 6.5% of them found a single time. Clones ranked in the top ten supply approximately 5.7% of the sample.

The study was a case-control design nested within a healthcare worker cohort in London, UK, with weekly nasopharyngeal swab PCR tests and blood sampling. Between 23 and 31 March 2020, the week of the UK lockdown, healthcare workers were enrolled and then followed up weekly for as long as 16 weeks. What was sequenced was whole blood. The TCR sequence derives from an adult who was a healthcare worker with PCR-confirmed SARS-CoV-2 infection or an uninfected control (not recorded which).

CDR3 protein: CASSSGDEKLFF. In nucleotide form, the sequence is TGTGCCAGCAGTTCCGGGGACGAAAAACTGTTTTTT. The rearranged segments are TRBV28 and TRBJ1-4, and perhaps TRBD1 as D gene, on 5 matching bases. The trim is 4 bases for V and 8 bases for J, with a gap of 8 bases between the germline ends. Measured from the cysteine to the phenylalanine, the CDR3 is 12 residues long. Of all the DNA, just the CDR3 is kept, 36 bases in frame from base 1. The germline V gene specifies MDHEN as CDR1 and SYDVKM as CDR2.